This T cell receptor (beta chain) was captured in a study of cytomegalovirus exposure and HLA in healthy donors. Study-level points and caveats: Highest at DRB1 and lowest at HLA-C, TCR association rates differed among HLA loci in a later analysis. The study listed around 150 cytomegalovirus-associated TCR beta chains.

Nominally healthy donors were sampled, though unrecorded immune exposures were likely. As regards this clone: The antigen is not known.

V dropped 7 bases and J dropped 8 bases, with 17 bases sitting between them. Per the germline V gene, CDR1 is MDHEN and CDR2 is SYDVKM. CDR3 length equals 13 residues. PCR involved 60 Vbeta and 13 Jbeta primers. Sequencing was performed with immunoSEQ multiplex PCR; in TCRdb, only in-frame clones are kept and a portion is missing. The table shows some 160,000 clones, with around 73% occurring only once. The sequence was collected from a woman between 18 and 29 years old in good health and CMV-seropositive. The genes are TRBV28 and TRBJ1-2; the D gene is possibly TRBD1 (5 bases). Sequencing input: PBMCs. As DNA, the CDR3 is TGTGCCAGCACCCCCGGGGGGTTTGGGGGCTACACCTTC. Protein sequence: CASTPGGFGGYTF.